This T cell receptor beta chain was identified in a study of OX40 agonist ivuxolimab in advanced cancers. V shed 6 bases and J shed 1 base, with 9 bases lying between them. This CDR3 contains 13 residues. Germline CDR1 and CDR2: SNHLY and FYNNEI. This clone was seen a single time. As yet, its antigen is unknown. Method: immunoSEQ multiplex PCR; TCRdb's copy keeps in-frame clones and lacks some. The table lists 40,000 to 45,000 clones, roughly 80% of them singletons, with 5% to 6.5% in the top ten. The study, taken as a whole, reports: CD4+ and CD8+ T cells in blood underwent clonal expansion by week 6 at 0.1 to 3.0 mg/kg. On average, CD8+ T cells had more expanded clones than CD4+. In the 0.1-3.0 mg/kg groups, partial responders showed among the lowest expansion.

The clonotype comes from an adult with an advanced solid tumor such as melanoma, head and neck, liver or kidney cancer. The sequencing used CD4+ or CD8+ T cells sorted from blood, collected in a trial of the OX40 agonist ivuxolimab. The genes are TRBV2 and TRBJ1-2; no clear D. CDR3 protein: CASSSRINYGYTF. Written as DNA, the CDR3 is TGTGCCAGCAGCTCACGGATTAACTATGGCTACACCTTC. Combining the CDR3 with reference TRBV2 and TRBJ1-2 gives the whole variable domain EPEVTQTPSHQVTQMGQEVILRCVPISNHLYFYWYRQILGQKVEFLVSFYNNEISEKSEIFDDQFSVERPDGSNFTLKIRSTKLEDSAMYFCASSSRINYGYTFGSGTRLTVV.